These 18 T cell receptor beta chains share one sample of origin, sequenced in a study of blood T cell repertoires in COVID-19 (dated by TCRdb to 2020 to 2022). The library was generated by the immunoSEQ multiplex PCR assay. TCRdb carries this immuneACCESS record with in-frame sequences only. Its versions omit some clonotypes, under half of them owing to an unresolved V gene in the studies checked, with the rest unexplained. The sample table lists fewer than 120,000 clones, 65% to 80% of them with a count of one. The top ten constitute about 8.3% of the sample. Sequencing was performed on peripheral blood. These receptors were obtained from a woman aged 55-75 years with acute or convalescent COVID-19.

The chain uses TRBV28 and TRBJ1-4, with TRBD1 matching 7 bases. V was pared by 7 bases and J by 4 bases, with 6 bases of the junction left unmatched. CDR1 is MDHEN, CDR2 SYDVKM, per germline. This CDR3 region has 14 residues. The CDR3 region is CASTPWDSNEKLFF. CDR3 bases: TGTGCCAGCACGCCCTGGGACAGTAATGAAAAACTGTTTTTT.

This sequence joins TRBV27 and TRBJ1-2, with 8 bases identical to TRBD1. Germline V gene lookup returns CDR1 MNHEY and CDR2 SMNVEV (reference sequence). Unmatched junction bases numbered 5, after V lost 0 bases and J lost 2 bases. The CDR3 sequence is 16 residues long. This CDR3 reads CASSLSYGQGNYGYTF. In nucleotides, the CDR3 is TGTGCCAGCAGTTTATCCTACGGACAGGGAAACTATGGCTACACCTTC.

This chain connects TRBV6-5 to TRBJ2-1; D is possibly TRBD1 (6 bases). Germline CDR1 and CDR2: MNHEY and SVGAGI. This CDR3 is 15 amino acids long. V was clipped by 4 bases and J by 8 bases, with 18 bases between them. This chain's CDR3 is CASSSPGQSWHEQFF. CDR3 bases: TGTGCCAGCAGTTCCCCCGGACAGTCATGGCATGAGCAGTTCTTC.

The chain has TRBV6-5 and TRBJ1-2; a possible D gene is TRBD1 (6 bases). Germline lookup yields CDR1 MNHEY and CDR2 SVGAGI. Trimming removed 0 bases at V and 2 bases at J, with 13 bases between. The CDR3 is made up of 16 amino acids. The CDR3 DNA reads TGTGCCAGCAGTTACTCCGAGGCAGGGGCAAACTATGGCTACACCTTC. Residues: CASSYSEAGANYGYTF.

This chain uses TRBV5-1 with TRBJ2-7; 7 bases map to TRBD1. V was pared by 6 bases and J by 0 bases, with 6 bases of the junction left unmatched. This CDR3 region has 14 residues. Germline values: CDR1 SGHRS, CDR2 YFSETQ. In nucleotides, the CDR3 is TGCGCCAGCAAGGGGGCTTTCTCCTCCTACGAGCAGTACTTC. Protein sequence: CASKGAFSSYEQYF.

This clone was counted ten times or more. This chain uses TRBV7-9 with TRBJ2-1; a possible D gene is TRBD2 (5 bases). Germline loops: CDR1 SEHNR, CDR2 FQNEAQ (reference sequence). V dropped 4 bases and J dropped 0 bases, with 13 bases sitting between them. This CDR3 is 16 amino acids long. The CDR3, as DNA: TGTGCCAGCAGCTCAAACCTTGGGAGCTCCTACAATGAGCAGTTCTTC. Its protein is CASSSNLGSSYNEQFF.

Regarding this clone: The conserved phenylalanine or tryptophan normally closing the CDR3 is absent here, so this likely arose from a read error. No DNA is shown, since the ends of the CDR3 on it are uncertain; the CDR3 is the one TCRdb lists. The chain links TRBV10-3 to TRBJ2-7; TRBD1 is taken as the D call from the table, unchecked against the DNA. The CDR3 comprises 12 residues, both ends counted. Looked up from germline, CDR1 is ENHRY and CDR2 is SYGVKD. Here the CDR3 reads CAISVENRGMMI.

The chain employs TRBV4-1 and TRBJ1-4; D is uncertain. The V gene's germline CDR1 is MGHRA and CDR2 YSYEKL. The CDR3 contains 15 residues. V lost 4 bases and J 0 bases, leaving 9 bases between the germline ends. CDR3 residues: CASSPSTTTNEKLFF. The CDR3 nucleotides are TGCGCCAGCAGCCCCTCCACTACAACTAATGAAAAACTGTTTTTT.

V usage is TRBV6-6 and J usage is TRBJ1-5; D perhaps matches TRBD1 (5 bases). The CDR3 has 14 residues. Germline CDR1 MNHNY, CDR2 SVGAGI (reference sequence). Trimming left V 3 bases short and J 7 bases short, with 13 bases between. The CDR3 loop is CASSYDTGVQPQHF. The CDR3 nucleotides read TGTGCCAGCAGTTATGACACAGGAGTGCAGCCCCAGCATTTT.

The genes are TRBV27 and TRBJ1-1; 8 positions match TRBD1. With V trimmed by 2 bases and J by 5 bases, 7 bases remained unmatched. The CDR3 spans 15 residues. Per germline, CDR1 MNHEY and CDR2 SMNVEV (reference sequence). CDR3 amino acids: CASSLRQGAGTEAFF. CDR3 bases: TGTGCCAGCAGTTTAAGGCAGGGGGCGGGGACTGAAGCTTTCTTT.

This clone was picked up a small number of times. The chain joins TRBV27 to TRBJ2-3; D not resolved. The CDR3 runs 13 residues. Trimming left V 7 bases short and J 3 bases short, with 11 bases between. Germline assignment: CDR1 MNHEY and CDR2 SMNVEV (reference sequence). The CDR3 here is CASTQVATDTQYF. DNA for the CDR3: TGTGCCAGCACTCAGGTGGCAACAGATACGCAGTATTTT.

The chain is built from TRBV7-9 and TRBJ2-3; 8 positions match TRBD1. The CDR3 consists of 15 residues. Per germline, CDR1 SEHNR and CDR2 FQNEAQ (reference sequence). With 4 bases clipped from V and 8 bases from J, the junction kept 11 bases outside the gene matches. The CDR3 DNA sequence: TGTGCCAGCAGCTCGAGTCTCCGGGACAGGACTACGCAGTATTTT. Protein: CASSSSLRDRTTQYF.

The CDR3 sequence: CASSVAGGMNTEAFF. CDR3 coding DNA: TGTGCCAGCAGCGTAGCGGGGGGTATGAACACTGAAGCTTTCTTT. The rearrangement joins TRBV9 to TRBJ1-1; tentatively, D is TRBD1 (5 bases). The CDR3 spans 15 residues. V was cut by 0 bases and J by 0 bases, with 9 bases left in between. Per germline, CDR1 SGDLS and CDR2 YYNGEE.

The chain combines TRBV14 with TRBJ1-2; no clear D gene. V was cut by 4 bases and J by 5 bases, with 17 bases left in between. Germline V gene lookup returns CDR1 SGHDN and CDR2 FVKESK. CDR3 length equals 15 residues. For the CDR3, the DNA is TGTGCCAGCAGCCCTACTATCGCGTCTACTTATGGCTACACCTTC. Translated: CASSPTIASTYGYTF.

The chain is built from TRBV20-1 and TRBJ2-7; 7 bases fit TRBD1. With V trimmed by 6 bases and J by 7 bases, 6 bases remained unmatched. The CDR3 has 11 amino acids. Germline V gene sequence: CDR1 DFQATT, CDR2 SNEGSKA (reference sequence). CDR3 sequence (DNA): TGCAGTGCCGATCCAGGGGGTGAGCAGTACTTC. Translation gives CSADPGGEQYF.

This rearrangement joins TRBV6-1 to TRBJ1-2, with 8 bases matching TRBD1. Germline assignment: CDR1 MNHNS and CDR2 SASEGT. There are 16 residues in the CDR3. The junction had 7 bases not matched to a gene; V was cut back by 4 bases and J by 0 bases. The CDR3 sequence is CASSGTGKTPNYGYTF. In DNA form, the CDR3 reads TGTGCCAGCAGTGGGACAGGGAAGACCCCTAACTATGGCTACACCTTC.

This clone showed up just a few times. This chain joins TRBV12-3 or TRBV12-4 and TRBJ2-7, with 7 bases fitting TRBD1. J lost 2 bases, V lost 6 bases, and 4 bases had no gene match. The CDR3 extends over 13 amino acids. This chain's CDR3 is CASSPGQTYEQYF. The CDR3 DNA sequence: TGTGCCAGCAGCCCGGGACAGACCTACGAGCAGTACTTC.

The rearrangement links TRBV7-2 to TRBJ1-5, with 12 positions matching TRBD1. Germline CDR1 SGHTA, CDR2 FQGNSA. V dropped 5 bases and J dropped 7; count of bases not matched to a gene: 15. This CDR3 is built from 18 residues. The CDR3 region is CASSQSGTGGASSQPQHF. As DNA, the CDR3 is TGTGCCAGCAGCCAATCCGGGACAGGGGGCGCTTCGTCCCAGCCCCAGCATTTT.